The entry below describes one T cell receptor (beta chain). Germline V gene data show CDR1 as SGHTS and CDR2 as YDEGEE. This CDR3 has 17 residues. The V segment lost 0 bases and the J segment 8 bases; nucleotides outside the gene matches: 9. Per the original data handling: Amplifying reference gene primers gave estimates of nucleated cell counts. Libraries were prepared by immunoSEQ multiplex PCR; TCRdb keeps only in-frame clonotypes and omits some of them. That table gives V, J and clone size, and the DNA gave D and trimming. The sample has approximately 260,000 clones, 86% seen once. The data stem from a study of blood T cell repertoires in COVID-19. Study-wide context: Acute-phase and convalescent COVID-19 samples originated in the United States, Italy and Spain.

Assignments of participants to cohorts depended upon their own reported clinical history. Sequences were obtained from PBMCs or T cells enriched from blood (not recorded which). The V and J genes are TRBV5-8 and TRBJ2-1; TRBD2 matches at 12 bases. This clonotype was sampled from a woman in her 40s with acute COVID-19. The CDR3 DNA sequence: TGTGCCAGCAGCTTGGGTGTTCTAGCGGGAGGGACCCATGAGCAGTTCTTC. Translation: CASSLGVLAGGTHEQFF.